What follows are 12 T cell receptor beta chains derived from one specimen sequenced in a study of CD4 T cells in relation to SARS-CoV-2 and coronaviruses. The antigens these receptors bind are not known. Generated by immunoSEQ multiplex PCR, the TCRdb table keeps only in-frame clones and is missing some. The profile shows about 30,000 clones, more than 60% of them singletons. Sequences were obtained from memory CD4+ T cells from PBMCs, cultured in vitro. These receptor sequences come from an adult with COVID-19.

V usage is TRBV3-1 (or the pseudogene TRBV3-2) and J usage is TRBJ2-1, with 8 bases fitting TRBD2. The CDR3 extends over 15 amino acids. Germline-derived CDR1 and CDR2 are LGHDT and YNNKEL (reference sequence). The ends lost 2 bases at V and 3 bases at J; junction bases unmatched: 3. The CDR3 sequence is CASSQRTSGYNEQFF. CDR3 bases: TGTGCCAGCAGCCAACGAACTAGCGGCTACAATGAGCAGTTCTTC.

This clone was found a few times. The chain recombines TRBV4-1 with TRBJ1-5; no firm D call. From germline, CDR1 is MGHRA and CDR2 YSYEKL. This CDR3 is 19 amino acids long. Trimming removed 0 bases at V and 0 bases at J, with 18 bases between. The CDR3 bases are TGCGCCAGCAGCCAAGATCGGCAGACCTTCTCAGATAGCAATCAGCCCCAGCATTTT. This encodes CASSQDRQTFSDSNQPQHF.

The chain is built from TRBV4-1 and TRBJ2-6, with unresolved D. The CDR3 covers 18 residues. In germline, CDR1 is MGHRA, CDR2 YSYEKL. The V end was cut by 2 bases, the J end by 0 bases, with 14 bases between. The CDR3 reads CASSQQPTVSSGANVLTF. The CDR3 DNA reads TGCGCCAGCAGCCAACAGCCGACTGTCAGCTCTGGGGCCAACGTCCTGACTTTC.

The chain recombines TRBV2 with TRBJ2-2; 12 positions match TRBD1. Losses at the gene ends were 6 bases for V and 4 bases for J; bases not matched to a gene: 3. The CDR3 consists of 15 residues. The germline V gene encodes CDR1 SNHLY and CDR2 FYNNEI. The CDR3 sequence: CASRGQGASTGELFF. The CDR3 DNA follows: TGTGCCAGCAGGGGACAGGGGGCGAGCACCGGGGAGCTGTTTTTT.

This clone was observed once. The chain is built from TRBV7-3 and TRBJ2-3; TRBD1 matches 8 bases. There are 14 residues in the CDR3. V lost 5 bases, J lost 5 bases, and 6 bases stayed unmatched. Germline V CDR1 and CDR2: SGHTA, FQGTGA. The CDR3 loop is CASSTGQVQDTQYF. The CDR3 coding sequence is TGTGCCAGCAGCACGGGACAGGTACAAGATACGCAGTATTTT.

Regarding this clone: This sample includes further DNA sequences coding for the same CDR3. The chain couples TRBV4-2 to TRBJ2-5; D might be TRBD2 (5 bases). The CDR3 extends over 14 amino acids. V lost 0 bases and J lost 5, with 10 bases in between. The germline V gene encodes CDR1 LGHNA and CDR2 YNFKEQ. Here the CDR3 DNA reads TGTGCCAGCAGCCAAGATTCCCGCGGGGAGACCCAGTACTTC. The encoded protein is CASSQDSRGETQYF.

The CDR3 sequence: CASSLQGEETQYF. As DNA, the CDR3 is TGTGCCAGCAGCTTACAGGGGGAAGAGACCCAGTACTTC. The chain recombines TRBV7-3 with TRBJ2-5; 7 bases line up with TRBD1. V lost 2 bases, J lost 3 bases, and 0 bases stayed unmatched. CDR1 SGHTA and CDR2 FQGTGA come from the germline V gene. CDR3 length equals 13 residues.

This clone has just one count. The chain carries TRBV5-4 and TRBJ1-6, with TRBD1 as a possible D gene (6 bases). The CDR3 length is 16 residues. Germline CDR1 and CDR2: SGHNT and YYREEE (reference sequence). V lost 2 bases and J 10 bases, leaving 19 bases between the germline ends. The CDR3, as DNA: TGTGCCAGCAGCTTCCCGATTGGGGGGCGCGACTCACCCCTCCACTTT. It encodes CASSFPIGGRDSPLHF.

V usage is TRBV13 and J usage is TRBJ2-3, with D possibly TRBD2 on 6 matching bases. V was trimmed by 5 bases and J by 1 base, leaving 16 bases between them. The germline gives CDR1 PRHDT, CDR2 FYEKMQ (reference sequence). The CDR3 consists of 16 residues. CDR3 region: CASSPLGASGTDTQYF. The CDR3 DNA follows: TGTGCCAGCAGCCCCCTTGGGGCTAGCGGCACAGATACGCAGTATTTT.

The gene calls are TRBV7-9 and TRBJ1-6; unclear D gene. V was clipped by 2 bases and J by 7 bases, with 9 bases between them. The CDR3 consists of 14 residues. The germline V gene has CDR1 SEHNR and CDR2 FQNEAQ (reference sequence). The CDR3 sequence: CASSLTSPNSPLHF. CDR3 DNA: TGTGCCAGCAGCTTAACAAGCCCAAATTCACCCCTCCACTTT.

The V gene is TRBV28, the J gene TRBJ2-1; 9 bases align to TRBD1. V was clipped by 10 bases and J by 2 bases; unmatched bases: 27. CDR1 is MDHEN and CDR2 is SYDVKM in the germline V gene. There are 21 residues in the CDR3. Here the CDR3 reads CATSPGALPSPGQGAYNEQFF. In nucleotides, the CDR3 is TGTGCCACCAGCCCGGGAGCCCTCCCCTCACCGGGACAGGGTGCCTACAATGAGCAGTTCTTC.

The V and J genes are TRBV19 and TRBJ1-1; TRBD1 is a possible D gene (5 bases). The CDR3 loop spans 14 amino acids. The germline V and J ends were trimmed by 9 bases and 5 bases, with 19 bases remaining between them. Germline V gene data show CDR1 as LNHDA and CDR2 as SQIVND (reference sequence). CDR3 region: CASNRDGRGTEAFF. The CDR3 DNA reads TGTGCCAGCAACCGGGACGGCCGGGGGACTGAAGCTTTCTTT.